This T cell receptor beta chain was retrieved from a study of shared clonotypes between healthy human individuals (dated by TCRdb to the early 2020s). In terms of the full investigation: Three men and two women, aged 18 to 49 years, made up the cohort. Between about 0.8 and 8.9 billion PBMCs per donor were obtained by leukapheresis. To estimate repertoire size and how much clonotype sharing occurs between individuals, the study deeply sequenced the blood TCR repertoires of roughly 5 healthy adults. For each donor, CD4 naive and CD4 memory were each run on three plates, CD8 naive on two plates, and CD8 memory on one plate. Libraries were prepared and TCR repertoires were sequenced by different laboratories using diverse techniques, in order to increase sequencing depth and limit assay-specific biases. What the work shows at the level of the full study, not this receptor alone: Pairwise subsampling indicated that sequencing depth was expected to affect the degree of clonotype sharing among donors. Naive subsets generally had larger estimated clonotype richness than memory subsets. Because the study included only a small number of donors, the genetic and exposure-history diversity represented was limited. Clonotypes shared by all four sorted-subset donors showed higher generation probabilities than non-shared clonotypes. Sampling was limited to blood, and TCR repertoires in tissue likely differ from TCR repertoires in blood. When a handful of donors were compared, the shared fraction of clonotypes was 5% to 6.5% for naive CD4, more than 3% for naive CD8, 2% to 2.5% for memory CD4, and 0.35% to 0.5% for memory CD8. Rarefaction of sorted-subset datasets indicated incomplete sequencing despite the large sequencing depth.

For the CD8 naive samples, CD45RO-negative cells were positively selected for CCR7, yielding a CD45RA+CCR7+ population from which TemRA cells were excluded. Donors were healthy HIV-negative adults with no recently reported acute infections or vaccinations. All donors were Caucasian adults living in Nashville, Tennessee, USA. After blood collection by leukapheresis, PBMCs were isolated using Ficoll-Histopaque density gradient centrifugation and then cryopreserved in the vapor phase of liquid nitrogen. Analytical flow cytometry was used to check the purity and quantity of each magnetically sorted T cell population. Each sorted fraction had its genomic DNA isolated and then quantified by UV absorbance on a Nanodrop 2000c. Spanning cysteine to phenylalanine, the CDR3 consists of 17 amino acids. Of all the DNA, just the CDR3 is kept, 51 bases in frame from base 1. V is pruned by 3 bases and J by 0 bases, leaving 8 bases of the junction without a gene match. Sequences SGHNT (CDR1) and YYREEE (CDR2) are obtained from the germline V gene (reference sequence).

This clone is a singleton in its sample. What this receptor recognizes is not known. No per-base quality is available; no much larger clone lies one base away. Using the deep immunoSEQ assay, multiplex PCR amplified TCR CDR3 regions from genomic DNA. Extracted genomic DNA from each cell subset was distributed evenly across all wells of several immunoSEQ 96-well plates, and each plate was treated as a replicate. For sorted subsets, 150 to 250 ng genomic DNA, equal to some 30,000 T cell genomes, was loaded into each replicate PCR. Purified libraries were quantified with a Qubit 3.0 fluorometer, sized on a Bioanalyzer 2100, and re-quantified with the KAPA Library Quantification kit. Each immunoSEQ 96-well plate was sequenced on its own single-read 150-cycle Illumina NextSeq 550 flow cell. The paper's processing steps were these. Because only junctional sequences without quality scores were contained in the immunoSEQ output, filtering matching that applied to full-length reads could not be performed. To assign V/J genes and CDR3, sequences were annotated against IMGT germline references using PyIR, a Python wrapper for IgBLAST v1.9. Reads with weak V/J assignments (E-value above 1e-6), missing CDR3, stop codons, out-of-frame junctions, or ambiguous translated residues were removed. A V3J clonotype was defined by an identical inferred V gene, J gene, and CDR3 amino acid sequence. To compute the percentage overlap between repertoires, the number of shared unique clonotypes was divided by the size of the smaller repertoire. Repertoire richness was assessed with RTK rarefaction, the Chao1 estimator, and Recon v2.1 estimates of unobserved clonotypes. OLGA was used to compute generation probabilities for all TCRbeta clonotypes that the gDNA method yielded from a few donors. In its TCRdb copy, this immuneACCESS table keeps in-frame sequences only and misses some clones. Where compared with another copy, unresolved V genes explain less than half of these, and the others have no known cause. V and J calls and clone size follow that table, whereas D and trimming were derived from the DNA. The sample data list millions of clones, and around 93% of these were observed just once. 1.5% to 2% of the sample rests with the top ten.

Recombination linked TRBV5-4 to TRBJ2-7; the junction holds 11 bases that match TRBD2. Material for sequencing was naive CD8+ T cells from PBMCs. Explained via the paper, the cell subset or site label denotes: CD45RA+CCR7+. The TCR was taken from a man aged 18 to 29 in good health. Some clones in this sample may be carry-over from other donors' samples. CDR3 sequence: CASSSGLAVASSYEQYF. The nucleotide sequence is TGTGCCAGCAGCTCGGGACTAGCGGTCGCGAGCTCCTACGAGCAGTACTTC.